This entry features one T cell receptor beta chain sequence. What it binds is unknown. One base away lies a much larger clone, so this may be a sequencing read error. This CDR3 spans 13 amino acids. The ends were cut back, 8 bases at V and 2 bases at J, with 12 bases in the middle. Germline loops: CDR1 MNHEY, CDR2 SVGAGI. The data derive from a study of molecular identifiers for immune sequencing clone quantification. Study details: Replicates partitioned RNA from 20,000 or 100,000 naive CD8 cells into five parts, sequencing four.

Study-wide results and limits: Over 99% of effector molecules, yet under 1% of naive-cell molecules, were held by clones above 20 RNA copies.

TCRdb redid the calling of the PCR reads with MiXCR, one entry per CDR3 protein. In the table there are some 580,000 distinct CDR3 sequences, 25% of which are singletons. The source of this sequence is a human donor in good health. Some libraries in this study had Jurkat cell RNA spiked in. The chain links TRBV6-5 to TRBJ1-1; D perhaps matches TRBD1 (5 bases). The specimen sequenced was naive CD8+ T cells from blood, with Jurkat cell RNA spiked in. Documented subset: FACS-sorted CD8+CD4-CCR7+CD45RA+ naive T cells. CDR3: CASGAGTNTEAFF. The CDR3 coding sequence is TGTGCCAGCGGGGCCGGGACTAACACTGAAGCTTTCTTT.